What follows are 27 T cell receptor beta chains derived from one specimen sequenced in a study of blood T cell repertoires in COVID-19. The protocol was immunoSEQ multiplex PCR, while the TCRdb copy is restricted to in-frame clones and leaves out a portion. Of more than 45,000 clones in the sample, around 87% were seen once. What was sequenced was peripheral blood. Every receptor here comes from a human donor with active COVID-19. The donor label of this sample is uncertain.

The rearrangement uses TRBV28 and TRBJ2-1, with 8 bases that match TRBD2. The CDR3 length is 15 residues. Germline CDR1 and CDR2: MDHEN and SYDVKM. The junction had 6 bases not matched to a gene; V was cut back by 4 bases and J by 4 bases. The CDR3 DNA reads as TGTGCCAGCAGTTCCCCGGGAGGGGGGTACAATGAGCAGTTCTTC. This sequence encodes CASSSPGGGYNEQFF.

The rearrangement links TRBV5-1 to TRBJ1-1; D perhaps matches TRBD1 (6 bases). There are 16 residues in the CDR3. Germline V lookup: CDR1 SGHRS, CDR2 YFSETQ. Trimming pared 0 bases from V and 4 bases from J, leaving 16 bases between. This chain's CDR3 is CASSLEQGSGTTEAFF. In DNA form, the CDR3 reads TGCGCCAGCAGCTTGGAGCAGGGGAGTGGAACCACTGAAGCTTTCTTT.

The gene calls are TRBV3-1 (or the pseudogene TRBV3-2) and TRBJ2-1; 11 nucleotides align to TRBD2. CDR1 is LGHDT and CDR2 is YNNKEL in the germline V gene (reference sequence). CDR3 size: 16 residues. J lost 9 bases, V lost 0 bases, and 7 bases had no gene match. The CDR3 loop reads CASSQELAGGSGEQFF. CDR3 coding DNA: TGTGCCAGCAGCCAAGAGTTAGCGGGGGGGTCGGGTGAGCAGTTCTTC.

The chain uses TRBV12-5 and TRBJ1-1; unclear D gene. Germline V gene lookup returns CDR1 LGHNT and CDR2 FRNRAP. The CDR3 has 13 residues. V gave up 7 bases and J gave up 0 bases, with 9 bases separating them. The CDR3 spells CASAGGLNTEAFF. CDR3 coding DNA: TGTGCTAGTGCCGGCGGGTTGAACACTGAAGCTTTCTTT.

The V and J genes are TRBV18 and TRBJ2-1, with 8 nucleotides matching TRBD2. With 4 bases clipped from V and 1 base from J, the junction kept 9 bases outside the gene matches. The germline gives CDR1 KGHSH, CDR2 LQKENI. This CDR3 is 17 amino acids long. CDR3 sequence: CASSLLGGGRSYNEQFF. The CDR3 region has the DNA TGTGCCAGCTCACTACTAGGCGGGGGGCGATCCTACAATGAGCAGTTCTTC.

The rearrangement uses TRBV10-2 and TRBJ2-2; 8 positions agree with TRBD2. The germline V gene has CDR1 WSHSY and CDR2 SAAADI. The V segment lost 5 bases and the J segment 7 bases; nucleotides outside the gene matches: 15. The CDR3 spans 17 residues. The CDR3 region has the DNA TGCGCCAGCAGTTCCCCCCAGCGGGGGTATGTTGACGGGGAGCTGTTTTTT. Residues: CASSSPQRGYVDGELFF.

This chain links TRBV24-1 with TRBJ2-1; no firm D call. The CDR3 spans 15 residues. Germline loops: CDR1 KGHDR, CDR2 SFDVKD. V lost 5 bases to trimming and J lost 3 bases, with 13 bases between them. The CDR3 DNA follows: TGTGCCACCAGTGGGGCGAGTTTGGGCTACAATGAGCAGTTCTTC. The encoded protein is CATSGASLGYNEQFF.

J is TRBJ2-7 and V is TRBV7-2, with TRBD1 as a possible D gene (6 bases). Germline-derived CDR1 and CDR2 are SGHTA and FQGNSA. The CDR3 has 12 amino acids. V lost 5 bases, J lost 6 bases, and 11 bases lay in between. This chain's CDR3 is CASSPQGLEQYF. CDR3 DNA sequence: TGTGCCAGCAGCCCCCAGGGGCTCGAGCAGTACTTC.

The chain combines TRBV11-2 with TRBJ1-6; the D gene is possibly TRBD1 (5 bases). The germline V and J ends were trimmed by 2 bases and 6 bases, with 8 bases remaining between them. This CDR3 has 14 residues. The germline V gene has CDR1 SGHAT and CDR2 FQNNGV. CDR3 in amino acids: CASSLLDSNSPLHF. CDR3 DNA sequence: TGTGCCAGCAGCTTACTCGACAGTAATTCACCCCTCCACTTT.

The DNA for the CDR3 is TGTGCCAGCAGCCGCGGACTTGCGGGAGGATCAGATACGCAGTATTTT. Translated: CASSRGLAGGSDTQYF. The gene calls are TRBV7-9 and TRBJ2-3; 8 positions agree with TRBD2. The CDR3 has 16 residues. Germline assignment: CDR1 SEHNR and CDR2 FQNEAQ (reference sequence). Unmatched junction bases numbered 11, after V lost 5 bases and J lost 4 bases.

The chain recombines TRBV10-3 with TRBJ2-2; TRBD1 agrees at 7 bases. Germline CDR1 ENHRY, CDR2 SYGVKD. With 4 bases clipped from V and 1 base from J, the junction kept 6 bases outside the gene matches. The CDR3 loop spans 16 amino acids. In DNA form, the CDR3 reads TGTGCCATCAGTGCGAACCGGGACAGGAACACCGGGGAGCTGTTTTTT. Its translation is CAISANRDRNTGELFF.

The chain uses TRBV3-1 (or the pseudogene TRBV3-2) and TRBJ2-2, with D possibly matching TRBD2 (6 bases). CDR1 is LGHDT and CDR2 is YNNKEL in the germline V gene (reference sequence). The germline V and J ends were trimmed by 1 base and 5 bases, with 8 bases remaining between them. CDR3 length: 14 amino acids. CDR3 residues: CASSQVGGTGELFF. The DNA of the CDR3 is TGTGCCAGCAGCCAAGTGGGGGGAACCGGGGAGCTGTTTTTT.

A single count supports this clone. The CDR3 bases are TGTGCCTGGAGTGTACTAGGGTTCCACGAGCAGTACTTC. Its translation: CAWSVLGFHEQYF. J is TRBJ2-7 and V is TRBV30, with D perhaps TRBD2 (5 bases). Germline CDR1 is GTSNPN and CDR2 is SVGIG (reference sequence). Trimming cost V 0 bases and J 5 bases, with 11 bases left between them. The CDR3 extends over 13 amino acids.

This rearrangement joins TRBV30 to TRBJ1-3; TRBD1 matches 9 bases. Germline trimming cut 4 bases from V and 0 bases from J; bases unmatched to any gene: 4. From germline, CDR1 is GTSNPN and CDR2 SVGIG (reference sequence). The CDR3 extends over 15 amino acids. The CDR3 spells CAWTRDRASGNTIYF. CDR3 nucleotides: TGTGCCTGGACCCGGGACAGGGCCTCTGGAAACACCATATATTTT.

V usage is TRBV6-2 or TRBV6-3 and J usage is TRBJ2-3, with 13 nucleotides matching TRBD2. The trim removed 4 bases at V and 4 bases at J, leaving 5 bases unmatched. Germline V gene data show CDR1 as MNHEY and CDR2 as SVGEGT. The CDR3 is made up of 16 amino acids. The CDR3 DNA is TGTGCCAGCAGTTTCCGGACTAGCGGGAGTCCAGATACGCAGTATTTT. Translating it yields CASSFRTSGSPDTQYF.

CDR3 sequence (DNA): TGTGCCAGCAGCTTAGAAAAGACAGGGGGTAACTACGAGCAGTACTTC. Its translation is CASSLEKTGGNYEQYF. The chain has TRBV11-3 and TRBJ2-7; TRBD1 aligns across 9 bases. After removal of 0 bases from V and 3 bases from J, the junction contained 6 bases not matched to a gene. The CDR3 is 16 amino acids. Germline assignment: CDR1 SGHNT and CDR2 YENEEA.

The chain joins TRBV9 to TRBJ2-2; D is unclear. CDR1 is SGDLS and CDR2 is YYNGEE in the germline V gene. The CDR3 spans 15 residues. The ends were cut back, 0 bases at V and 4 bases at J, with 10 bases in the middle. CDR3 residues: CASSVGGPPTGELFF. CDR3 nucleotide sequence: TGTGCCAGCAGCGTAGGAGGCCCCCCCACCGGGGAGCTGTTTTTT.

There are a few counts of this clone. CDR3 residues: CASMLQGRRREKLFF. CDR3 nucleotides: TGTGCCAGCATGCTACAGGGGAGAAGAAGAGAAAAACTGTTTTTT. This chain joins TRBV6-5 and TRBJ1-4; 7 nucleotides match TRBD1. Germline V gene lookup returns CDR1 MNHEY and CDR2 SVGAGI. V shed 7 bases, J shed 8 bases, and the junction held 13 bases outside the gene matches. The CDR3 sequence is 15 residues long.

V and J are TRBV10-3 and TRBJ1-2, with TRBD1 matching over 7 bases. The CDR3 covers 11 residues. V lost 10 bases to trimming and J lost 8 bases; unmatched junction nucleotides: 7. The V gene's germline CDR1 is ENHRY and CDR2 SYGVKD. CDR3 coding DNA: TGTGCCACGACGGACAGGCTAGGCTACACCTTC. It encodes CATTDRLGYTF.

The V call is TRBV6-5, the J call TRBJ1-5; 9 nucleotides line up with TRBD1. The germline gives CDR1 MNHEY, CDR2 SVGAGI. After removal of 10 bases from V and 11 bases from J, the junction contained 15 bases not matched to a gene. The CDR3 covers 14 residues. The CDR3 here is CATYRDRAQMTQHF. The CDR3 nucleotides read TGTGCCACCTACCGGGACAGGGCCCAGATGACCCAGCATTTT.

The chain carries TRBV5-4 and TRBJ1-2, with D perhaps TRBD1 (6 bases). CDR3 size: 15 residues. CDR1 and CDR2 (germline): SGHNT, YYREEE (reference sequence). Trimming cost V 4 bases and J 4 bases, with 17 bases left between them. The CDR3 DNA is TGTGCCAGCAGCGGGACGGGGGGGCAAGGCTATGGCTACACCTTC. Protein: CASSGTGGQGYGYTF.

The chain combines TRBV9 with TRBJ2-1; 13 bases are shared with TRBD2. CDR1 is SGDLS and CDR2 is YYNGEE in the germline V gene. The CDR3 runs to 19 residues. Trimming took 4 bases from V and 0 from J; bases not matched to a gene: 10. As DNA, the CDR3 is TGTGCCAGCAGCTCAAGACTAGCGGGAGGCCCGAGCTCCTACAATGAGCAGTTCTTC. Translating it yields CASSSRLAGGPSSYNEQFF.

The chain uses TRBV6-2 or TRBV6-3 and TRBJ2-1; the match to TRBD2 covers 10 bases. With 1 base clipped from V and 7 bases from J, the junction kept 4 bases outside the gene matches. Per germline, CDR1 MNHEY and CDR2 SVGEGT. The CDR3 spans 15 residues. DNA of the CDR3: TGTGCCAGCAGTTACTGGTCTAGCGGGAGTAATGAGCAGTTCTTC. This encodes CASSYWSSGSNEQFF.

V usage is TRBV2 and J usage is TRBJ2-3, with D perhaps matching TRBD2 (5 bases). Germline CDR1 and CDR2: SNHLY and FYNNEI. Trimming stripped 4 bases from V and 5 bases from J, with 10 bases between. The CDR3 loop spans 13 amino acids. DNA of the CDR3: TGTGCCAGCAGTGGGGAGTCGCGAGATACGCAGTATTTT. This codes for CASSGESRDTQYF. Full variable domain (rest looked up from reference TRBV2 and TRBJ2-3): EPEVTQTPSHQVTQMGQEVILRCVPISNHLYFYWYRQILGQKVEFLVSFYNNEISEKSEIFDDQFSVERPDGSNFTLKIRSTKLEDSAMYFCASSGESRDTQYFGPGTRLTVL.

V and J are TRBV25-1 and TRBJ2-7, with 12 nucleotides matching TRBD1. There are 17 residues in the CDR3. With 5 bases clipped from V and 2 bases from J, the junction kept 10 bases outside the gene matches. From germline, CDR1 is MGHDK and CDR2 SYGVNS. The CDR3 region is CASSRPGTGGPTYEQYF. CDR3 DNA: TGTGCCAGCAGTCGACCCGGGACAGGGGGCCCTACCTACGAGCAGTACTTC.

The rearrangement links TRBV7-2 to TRBJ2-7, with a tentative D call TRBD1 (7 bases). Germline V gives CDR1 SGHTA, CDR2 FQGNSA. CDR3 length equals 14 residues. V was clipped by 5 bases and J by 3 bases, with 14 bases between them. This chain's CDR3 is CASSPGGTDYEQYF. CDR3 in DNA: TGTGCCAGCAGCCCAGGGGGGACCGACTACGAGCAGTACTTC.

The chain couples TRBV9 to TRBJ1-6, with 8 bases fitting TRBD1. Germline V CDR1 and CDR2: SGDLS, YYNGEE. After removal of 3 bases from V and 7 bases from J, the junction contained 9 bases not matched to a gene. There are 16 residues in the CDR3. This CDR3 reads CASSGLATGANSPLHF. The DNA for the CDR3 is TGTGCCAGCAGCGGGTTAGCGACAGGGGCGAATTCACCCCTCCACTTT.